Presented here are 28 T cell receptor beta chains from one specimen sequenced in a study of T cell responses to AZD1222 COVID-19 vaccine. TCRdb's copy holds only in-frame clones and misses some; the assay was immunoSEQ multiplex PCR. The table has about 29,000 clones, about 93% seen once. Specimen: peripheral blood, collected on day 0 of AZD1222 vaccination. The receptor set was obtained from an adult in good health.

Relative to its sample, this clone is medium-sized. The genes are TRBV30 and TRBJ1-1; D uncertain. CDR3 length equals 13 residues. Germline V lookup: CDR1 GTSNPN, CDR2 SVGIG (reference sequence). V lost 1 base and J 1 base, leaving 7 bases between the germline ends. The CDR3 DNA reads TGTGCCTGGAGTGGAGACGGGAACACTGAAGCTTTCTTT. Translating it yields CAWSGDGNTEAFF.

The rearrangement links TRBV19 to TRBJ1-2; D unresolved. V was trimmed by 2 bases and J by 4 bases, leaving 11 bases between them. CDR1 LNHDA and CDR2 SQIVND come from the germline V gene (reference sequence). CDR3 size: 14 residues. CDR3 coding DNA: TGTGCCAGTAGTATACAGTCCAGTAGCTATGGCTACACCTTC. It translates to CASSIQSSSYGYTF. Full variable domain (missing parts from reference TRBV19 and TRBJ1-2): DGGITQSPKYLFRKEGQNVTLSCEQNLNHDAMYWYRQDPGQGLRLIYYSQIVNDFQKGDIAEGYSVSREKKESFPLTVTSAQKNPTAFYLCASSIQSSSYGYTFGSGTRLTVV.

Only a few counts were recorded for this clone. Other DNA sequences in the same sample also yield this CDR3. The chain has TRBV18 and TRBJ2-3; unclear D gene. Germline V gives CDR1 KGHSH, CDR2 LQKENI. Trimming took off 3 bases at V and 2 bases at J, with 6 bases between the two ends. The CDR3 has 13 amino acids. This chain's CDR3 is CASSPGLTDTQYF. The CDR3 DNA reads as TGTGCCAGCTCACCCGGTCTCACAGATACGCAGTATTTT. Full variable domain (rest looked up from reference TRBV18 and TRBJ2-3): NAGVMQNPRHLVRRRGQEARLRCSPMKGHSHVYWYRQLPEEGLKFMVYLQKENIIDESGMPKERFSAEFPKEGPSILRIQQVVRGDSAAYFCASSPGLTDTQYFGPGTRLTVL.

The gene calls are TRBV11-2 and TRBJ2-6, with D tentatively TRBD1 or TRBD2 (5 bases each). Per germline, CDR1 SGHAT and CDR2 FQNNGV. CDR3 length: 17 residues. Trimming removed 5 bases at V and 4 bases at J, with 18 bases between. CDR3 bases: TGTGCCAGCAGCGTTCCACTAGGGGCTCCAGGGGCCAACGTCCTGACTTTC. It codes for CASSVPLGAPGANVLTF.

V is TRBV6-5 and J is TRBJ1-2, with D unresolved. Germline CDR1 MNHEY, CDR2 SVGAGI. The germline V and J ends were trimmed by 2 bases and 8 bases, with 12 bases remaining between them. This CDR3 is built from 13 residues. Here the CDR3 reads CASSYGPSRGYTF. The CDR3 DNA reads as TGTGCCAGCAGTTACGGCCCATCCCGGGGCTACACCTTC.

The chain has TRBV3-1 (or the pseudogene TRBV3-2) and TRBJ1-2, with a tentative D call TRBD1 (5 bases). The ends were cut back, 1 base at V and 7 bases at J, with 16 bases in the middle. The CDR3 spans 15 residues. Looked up from germline, CDR1 is LGHDT and CDR2 is YNNKEL (reference sequence). This CDR3 is CASSQAGGSDSGYTF. CDR3 coding DNA: TGTGCCAGCAGCCAAGCGGGGGGGAGTGACTCTGGCTACACCTTC.

Only one count was recorded for this clone. V usage is TRBV3-1 (or the pseudogene TRBV3-2) and J usage is TRBJ1-1; no clear D gene. Germline values: CDR1 LGHDT, CDR2 YNNKEL (reference sequence). Trimming shortened V by 2 bases and J by 1 base, and 2 bases separated the two germline ends. The CDR3 sequence is 12 residues long. The CDR3 sequence is CASSQKNTEAFF. CDR3 DNA: TGTGCCAGCAGCCAAAAGAACACTGAAGCTTTCTTT.

V is TRBV28 and J is TRBJ1-2; 7 bases agree with TRBD1. Germline loops: CDR1 MDHEN, CDR2 SYDVKM. CDR3 size: 13 residues. The J segment lost 6 bases and the V segment lost 3 bases, leaving 4 bases of the junction unmatched. This CDR3 is CASSFGQEHGYTF. CDR3 nucleotides: TGTGCCAGCAGTTTCGGACAGGAACATGGCTACACCTTC.

CDR3 protein: CASSLDLRGPEAFF. The CDR3 nucleotides are TGTGCCAGCAGCTTAGATCTGCGGGGGCCGGAAGCTTTCTTT. The chain links TRBV11-2 to TRBJ1-1; weak D call: TRBD1 (6 bases). This CDR3 spans 14 amino acids. The germline V gene has CDR1 SGHAT and CDR2 FQNNGV. The V and J ends lost 0 bases and 8 bases respectively, with 13 bases between them.

This clone occurred a few times. The chain has TRBV10-3 and TRBJ2-7; 14 bases line up with TRBD2. V shed 0 bases and J 7 bases; nucleotides not matched to a gene: 5. CDR1 is ENHRY, CDR2 SYGVKD, per germline. The CDR3 length is 16 residues. CDR3 region: CAISESGLAGAREQYF. The CDR3 nucleotides are TGTGCCATCAGTGAGTCGGGACTAGCGGGAGCGAGAGAGCAGTACTTC.

The chain couples TRBV27 to TRBJ2-5; D is possibly TRBD1 or TRBD2 (5 bases each). Trimming took off 4 bases at V and 5 bases at J, with 20 bases between the two ends. The CDR3 is 16 residues long. Germline CDR1 reads MNHEY; CDR2 reads SMNVEV (reference sequence). This CDR3 reads CASSSLGARRWETQYF. CDR3 DNA sequence: TGTGCCAGCAGTTCCCTTGGGGCAAGGAGGTGGGAGACCCAGTACTTC.

This chain uses TRBV15 with TRBJ2-7; D call uncertain. CDR1 is LNHNV and CDR2 is YYDKDF in the germline V gene (reference sequence). V dropped 0 bases and J dropped 0 bases, with 9 bases sitting between them. CDR3 size: 15 residues. CDR3: CATSRDYKVSYEQYF. CDR3 bases: TGTGCCACCAGCAGAGATTATAAGGTCTCCTACGAGCAGTACTTC.

The chain employs TRBV7-2 and TRBJ1-5, with 7 bases aligning to TRBD1. Per the germline V gene, CDR1 is SGHTA and CDR2 is FQGNSA. The CDR3 extends over 15 amino acids. V lost 5 bases, J lost 0 bases, and 4 bases stayed unmatched. This chain's CDR3 is CASSPTGTSNQPQHF. The CDR3 DNA follows: TGTGCCAGCAGCCCGACAGGGACTAGCAATCAGCCCCAGCATTTT. Variable domain in full (rest from reference TRBV7-2 and TRBJ1-5): GAGVSQSPSNKVTEKGKDVELRCDPISGHTALYWYRQSLGQGLEFLIYFQGNSAPDKSGLPSDRFSAERTGGSVSTLTIQRTQQEDSAVYLCASSPTGTSNQPQHFGDGTRLSIL.

The chain combines TRBV2 with TRBJ2-7; 12 bases are shared with TRBD2. V gave up 6 bases and J gave up 3 bases; unmatched junction bases: 6. Germline V gene lookup returns CDR1 SNHLY and CDR2 FYNNEI. The CDR3 has 15 amino acids. The CDR3: CASRRGLAGIYEQYF. The DNA of the CDR3 is TGTGCCAGCAGGCGCGGACTAGCGGGGATCTACGAGCAGTACTTC.

The chain is built from TRBV20-1 and TRBJ1-3; no reliable D call. CDR3 length: 11 residues. The V and J ends lost 6 bases and 4 bases respectively, with 7 bases between them. CDR1 and CDR2 from the germline V gene are DFQATT and SNEGSKA (reference sequence). CDR3 in amino acids: CSAEKGNTIYF. The CDR3 DNA reads TGCAGTGCAGAGAAAGGAAACACCATATATTTT.

This chain joins TRBV18 and TRBJ2-3; 13 bases are shared with TRBD2. The junction had 4 bases not matched to a gene; V was cut back by 3 bases and J by 4 bases. Germline V gene data show CDR1 as KGHSH and CDR2 as LQKENI. The CDR3 totals 16 residues. In nucleotides, the CDR3 is TGTGCCAGCTCACCCGGACTAGCGGGGGCCTCAGATACGCAGTATTTT. Amino acids: CASSPGLAGASDTQYF.

The CDR3 region is CASRPYPGTGARETQYF. The CDR3 region has the DNA TGTGCCAGTAGACCTTATCCCGGGACAGGGGCCCGGGAGACCCAGTACTTC. The V call is TRBV19, the J call TRBJ2-5, with 10 bases identical to TRBD1. The V gene's germline CDR1 is LNHDA and CDR2 SQIVND (reference sequence). The CDR3 contains 17 residues. V shed 6 bases and J 5 bases; nucleotides not matched to a gene: 15.

This clone was observed once. This chain connects TRBV19 to TRBJ1-5; possible D gene TRBD1, 5 bases. The V gene's germline CDR1 is LNHDA and CDR2 SQIVND (reference sequence). CDR3 length equals 12 residues. Trimming took 6 bases from V and 9 from J, leaving 12 bases between them. CDR3 protein: CASSPGGWPQHF. Written as DNA, the CDR3 is TGTGCCAGTAGCCCGGGGGGATGGCCCCAGCATTTT.

The rearrangement uses TRBV19 and TRBJ1-1, with 11 bases fitting TRBD1. The V gene's germline CDR1 is LNHDA and CDR2 SQIVND (reference sequence). This CDR3 comprises 16 residues. V trimming: 4 bases; J trimming: 3 bases; junction bases outside the gene matches: 7. CDR3 region: CASSTRTGGLDTEAFF. The DNA for the CDR3 is TGTGCCAGTAGTACCCGGACAGGGGGCTTAGACACTGAAGCTTTCTTT.

The chain uses TRBV10-2 and TRBJ1-2; D remains unclear. Looked up from germline, CDR1 is WSHSY and CDR2 is SAAADI. V shed 6 bases and J shed 2 bases, with 10 bases lying between them. This CDR3 is 13 amino acids long. The CDR3 bases are TGCGCCAGCAGGTCTCAGGTCAACTATGGCTACACCTTC. This translates into CASRSQVNYGYTF.

V and J are TRBV5-6 and TRBJ2-7, with 11 bases identical to TRBD2. After removal of 2 bases from V and 5 bases from J, the junction contained 3 bases not matched to a gene. CDR3 length equals 14 residues. Germline V gene data show CDR1 as SGHDT and CDR2 as YYEEEE. CDR3 bases: TGTGCCAGCAGCTTCGGACTAGCGGGTGACGAGCAGTACTTC. Its translation: CASSFGLAGDEQYF.

This clone came up once. The rearrangement links TRBV7-2 to TRBJ1-2, with D tentatively TRBD1 (6 bases). From germline, CDR1 is SGHTA and CDR2 FQGNSA. The CDR3 is made up of 16 amino acids. V was pared by 1 base and J by 2 bases, with 14 bases between. CDR3 DNA: TGTGCCAGCAGCTTAGGGGGGGGCTCAACGAACTATGGCTACACCTTC. Encoded protein: CASSLGGGSTNYGYTF.

This chain joins TRBV20-1 and TRBJ2-3; D gene unclear. CDR1 and CDR2 (germline): DFQATT, SNEGSKA (reference sequence). The CDR3 sequence is 10 residues long. V was shortened by 5 bases and J by 8 bases, with 8 bases between the two germline ends. CDR3 coding DNA: TGCAGTGCTTCCCGTGGTACGCAGTATTTT. Protein product: CSASRGTQYF.

The genes are TRBV30 and TRBJ1-6; D remains ambiguous. CDR1 is GTSNPN and CDR2 is SVGIG in the germline V gene (reference sequence). Trimming pared 6 bases from V and 0 bases from J, leaving 9 bases between. The CDR3 loop spans 14 amino acids. The CDR3 sequence: CACEESSYNSPLHF. The DNA for the CDR3 is TGTGCCTGTGAGGAGAGCTCCTATAATTCACCCCTCCACTTT.

The chain recombines TRBV7-2 with TRBJ1-1; D may be TRBD1 (5 bases). V was pared by 3 bases and J by 3 bases, with 11 bases between. Germline CDR1 SGHTA, CDR2 FQGNSA. The CDR3 has 14 amino acids. CDR3 nucleotide sequence: TGTGCCAGCAGCTTTCACCAGGGTTACACTGAAGCTTTCTTT. Protein sequence: CASSFHQGYTEAFF.

The genes are TRBV25-1 and TRBJ2-7; D is possibly TRBD1 or TRBD2 (5 bases each). CDR3 length: 14 residues. V lost 7 bases, J lost 2 bases, and 15 bases lay in between. The germline V gene has CDR1 MGHDK and CDR2 SYGVNS. This CDR3 is CASTARGSPYEQYF. Here the CDR3 DNA reads TGTGCCAGCACCGCCCGGGGCAGCCCCTACGAGCAGTACTTC.

V gene TRBV7-2 combines with J gene TRBJ2-3; D call uncertain. V was shortened by 3 bases and J by 0 bases, with 4 bases between the two germline ends. The CDR3 contains 13 residues. From germline, CDR1 is SGHTA and CDR2 FQGNSA. In nucleotides, the CDR3 is TGTGCCAGCAGCTTGGGTAGCACAGATACGCAGTATTTT. Protein product: CASSLGSTDTQYF.

The rearrangement uses TRBV29-1 and TRBJ2-7, with 7 bases that match TRBD1. From germline, CDR1 is SQVTM and CDR2 ANQGSEA. This CDR3 is 14 amino acids long. J gave up 4 bases and V 4 bases, and 10 bases lay outside the gene matches. The CDR3 protein is CSVAGTDNSYEQYF. The CDR3 DNA follows: TGCAGCGTTGCCGGGACAGATAATTCATACGAGCAGTACTTC.